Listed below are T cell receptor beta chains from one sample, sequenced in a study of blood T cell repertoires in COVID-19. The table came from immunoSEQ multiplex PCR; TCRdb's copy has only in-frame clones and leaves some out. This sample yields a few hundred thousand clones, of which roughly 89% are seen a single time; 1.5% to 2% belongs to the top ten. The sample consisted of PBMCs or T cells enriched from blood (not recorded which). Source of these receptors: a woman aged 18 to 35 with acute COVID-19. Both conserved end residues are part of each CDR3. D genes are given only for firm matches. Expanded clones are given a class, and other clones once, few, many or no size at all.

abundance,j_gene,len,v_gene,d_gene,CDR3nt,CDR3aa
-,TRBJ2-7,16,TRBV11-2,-,TGTGCCAGCAGCTTAAGTATGTCGGGAGTCTCCCACGAGCAGTACTTC,CASSLSMSGVSHEQYF
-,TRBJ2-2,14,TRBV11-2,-,TGTGCCAGCAGCTTAGACGCAGGGGGGACGGAGCTGTTTTTT,CASSLDAGGTELFF
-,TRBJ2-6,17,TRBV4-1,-,TGCGCCAGCAGCCAAGGGTCCTCGGTCTCTGGGGCCAACGTCCTGACTTTC,CASSQGSSVSGANVLTF
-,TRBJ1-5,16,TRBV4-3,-,TGCGCCAGCAGCCAAGAATGGAGGGCCATGAATCAGCCCCAGCATTTT,CASSQEWRAMNQPQHF
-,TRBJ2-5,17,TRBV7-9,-,TGTGCCAGCAGCTTACGCGGGGTCGTAGGAACTCAAGAGACCCAGTACTTC,CASSLRGVVGTQETQYF
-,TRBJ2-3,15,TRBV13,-,TGTGCCAGCAGCTTAGGTGGGAGGCGGACAGATACGCAGTATTTT,CASSLGGRRTDTQYF
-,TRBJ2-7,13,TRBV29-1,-,TGCAGCGTTGTGTGGACTGACGCCTACGAGCAGTACTTC,CSVVWTDAYEQYF
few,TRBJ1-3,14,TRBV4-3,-,TGCGCCAGCAGCCAGAGTTTCGCTGGAAACACCATATATTTT,CASSQSFAGNTIYF
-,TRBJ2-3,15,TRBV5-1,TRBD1,TGCGCCAGCAGCTTGGGGGACAGGGGCACAGATACGCAGTATTTT,CASSLGDRGTDTQYF
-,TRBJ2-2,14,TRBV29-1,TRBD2,TGCAGCGTCGAGTGGACTAGCGGGACCGGGGAGCTGTTTTTT,CSVEWTSGTGELFF
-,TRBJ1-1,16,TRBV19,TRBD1,TGTGCCAGTAGTATATGGGACAGGGCCCCGAACACTGAAGCTTTCTTT,CASSIWDRAPNTEAFF
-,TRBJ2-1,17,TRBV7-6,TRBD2,TGTGCCAGCAGCTCCGACCGGGGACTAGCGGGAGCGAATGAGCAGTTCTTC,CASSSDRGLAGANEQFF
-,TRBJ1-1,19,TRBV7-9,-,TGTGCCAGCAGCTATCTTAGGCAAACTAACACAAGATCCGGCACTGAAGCTTTCTTT,CASSYLRQTNTRSGTEAFF
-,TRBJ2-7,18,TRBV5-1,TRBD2,TGCGCCAGCAGCTTGGGACTAGCGGTAAGGGGTCTATCCTACGAGCAGTACTTC,CASSLGLAVRGLSYEQYF
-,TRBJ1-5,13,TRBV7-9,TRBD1,TGTGCCAGCAGCACAGGGGGGAATCAGCCCCAGCATTTT,CASSTGGNQPQHF
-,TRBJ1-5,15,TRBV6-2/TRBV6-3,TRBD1,TGTGCCAGCAGCTCCGGGACAGGTAGCAATCAGCCCCAGCATTTT,CASSSGTGSNQPQHF
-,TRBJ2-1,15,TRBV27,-,TGTGCCAGCTCCCCCCGGGGACTTCGTGACAATGAGCAGTTCTTC,CASSPRGLRDNEQFF
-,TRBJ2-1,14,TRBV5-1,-,TGCGCCAGCAGCTTGGGGCTAGCCGGCAATGAGCAGTTCTTC,CASSLGLAGNEQFF
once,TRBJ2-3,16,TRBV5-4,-,TGTGCCAGCAGCTTATTGGGAGCTATTAGCACAGATACGCAGTATTTT,CASSLLGAISTDTQYF
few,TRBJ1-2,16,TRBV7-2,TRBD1,TGTGCCAGCAGCTTAGCGTCAGGGGGGCGAACTGGTGGCTACACCTTC,CASSLASGGRTGGYTF
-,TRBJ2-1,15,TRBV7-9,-,TGTGCCAGCCGCGGGGAGCGGTTCTCCTACAATGAGCAGTTCTTC,CASRGERFSYNEQFF
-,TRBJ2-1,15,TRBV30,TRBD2,TGTGCCTGGAGTGCGAGCGGGATTCGGGTCAATGAGCAGTTCTTC,CAWSASGIRVNEQFF
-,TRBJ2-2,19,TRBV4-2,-,TGTGCCAGCAGCCAAGACTTTTCGATGAGGGAACGATGGACCGGGGAGCTGTTTTTT,CASSQDFSMRERWTGELFF
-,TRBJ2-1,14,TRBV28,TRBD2,TGTGCCAGCAAAGTAGCGGGAGGGCCAGATGAGCAGTTCTTC,CASKVAGGPDEQFF